The 3 T cell receptor beta chains below were found in one sample sequenced in a study of tissue T cells after allogeneic stem cell transplantation. Assay used: immunoSEQ multiplex PCR; TCRdb lists only in-frame clones, some missing. The profile shows around 6,400 clones, around 61% of them singletons. This specimen was duodenum tissue, taken at autopsy. These receptors came from a female donor of 60 years or more with lung cancer.

This clone appeared once. The CDR3 sequence: CASSIQNTEAFF. In DNA, the CDR3 is TGTGCCAGTAGTATCCAGAACACTGAAGCTTTCTTT. The chain couples TRBV19 to TRBJ1-1; D is ambiguous. The ends were cut back, 3 bases at V and 1 base at J, with 3 bases in the middle. This CDR3 has 12 residues. CDR1 and CDR2 (germline): LNHDA, SQIVND (reference sequence).

Judged by abundance, this clone is medium-sized. This sequence joins TRBV19 and TRBJ1-2, with 8 bases fitting TRBD1. CDR3 length: 13 residues. J lost 1 base, V lost 8 bases, and 3 bases had no gene match. CDR1 is LNHDA, CDR2 SQIVND, per germline (reference sequence). CDR3 nucleotides: TGTGCCAGTGTGGACAGGGTTAACTATGGCTACACCTTC. It codes for CASVDRVNYGYTF.

The chain combines TRBV9 with TRBJ1-1; maybe TRBD1 (6 bases). Trimming removed 4 bases from V and 5 bases from J, with 18 bases in between. The CDR3 runs to 15 residues. Germline CDR1 and CDR2: SGDLS and YYNGEE. The CDR3 region is CASSRRGGGKTEAFF. CDR3 in DNA: TGTGCCAGCAGCCGTCGGGGGGGCGGGAAGACTGAAGCTTTCTTT.